This entry concerns a single T cell receptor (beta chain). The data were taken from a study of blood T cell repertoires in COVID-19. Study information: COVID-19 samples, acute and convalescent, were from the United States, Italy and Spain. Sources were T cells, B-cell-depleted T cells, or PBMCs; the material itself was cDNA or gDNA.

The repertoire was sequenced with immunoSEQ multiplex PCR; TCRdb's copy has only in-frame clones and lacks some. The top ten clones hold roughly 1% of a sample with 60,000 to 80,000 clones, around 86% of them seen once. Trimming left V 4 bases short and J 0 bases short, with 13 bases between. Germline-derived CDR1 and CDR2 are SEHNR and FQNEAQ (reference sequence). The CDR3 has 15 residues. The sequencing sample was made of peripheral blood. The sequence was collected from a man in his 70s with acute or convalescent COVID-19. The rearrangement links TRBV7-9 to TRBJ2-7; the D is unclear. The CDR3 sequence: CASSSRRGSSYEQYF. The CDR3 region has the DNA TGTGCCAGCAGCTCTAGAAGAGGTTCCTCCTACGAGCAGTACTTC.